This entry features one TCR beta chain sequence. Germline assignment: CDR1 SEHNR and CDR2 FQNEAQ (reference sequence). The V and J ends lost 3 bases and 5 bases, in that order; junction bases with no gene match: 1. The CDR3 sequence is 15 residues long. In the authors' methods: Researchers report that nucleated cell counts were estimated from reference gene primer amplification. Libraries were prepared by immunoSEQ multiplex PCR; TCRdb keeps only in-frame clonotypes and omits some of them. V and J calls and clone size come straight from that table; D and trimming were deduced from the DNA. The sample includes some 150,000 clones, about four fifths seen only once; the top ten take approximately 9.2%. This specimen comes from a study of blood T cell repertoires in COVID-19. Looking at the study overall: Specimens from acute and convalescent COVID-19 originated in the United States, Italy and Spain.

Everyone who took part was about 18 to 90 years old, and they came from about two dozen US areas. The study assigned cohorts using participant-reported clinical history. The sequence came from a man aged 45-65 years who had recovered from COVID-19. The source material was PBMCs or T cells enriched from blood (not recorded which). The chain combines TRBV7-9 with TRBJ2-3, with 14 bases matching TRBD2. CDR3 DNA: TGTGCCAGCAGCTTCGGACTAGCGGGGGGAGATACGCAGTATTTT. Encoded protein: CASSFGLAGGDTQYF.